This is a list of T cell receptor beta chains from one sample in a study of blood T cell repertoires in COVID-19. The table came from immunoSEQ multiplex PCR; TCRdb's copy has only in-frame clones and leaves some out. The table shows a few hundred thousand clones, with about 90% occurring only once. Sequenced sample: PBMCs or T cells enriched from blood (not recorded which). These receptor sequences come from a woman aged 25-40 years who had been exposed to COVID-19. The CDR3 runs from the conserved cysteine through the conserved F or W. The order of the fields is J gene, D gene, clone size, V gene, CDR3 protein, CDR3 DNA. D genes are given only for firm matches. For some rows the clone size is stated as once, few or many, or as a class when expanded; others skip it.

>TRBJ2-1|TRBD1|.|TRBV18
CASSPDGTGFSTRFF
TGTGCCAGCTCACCAGACGGGACAGGGTTCTCCACACGGTTCTTC
>TRBJ2-3|.|.|TRBV11-2
CASSFAGSGDTQYF
TGTGCCAGCAGCTTCGCGGGCTCCGGCGATACGCAGTATTTT
>TRBJ1-5|.|.|TRBV7-2
CASSLDNSNQPQHF
TGTGCCAGCAGCTTAGATAATAGCAATCAGCCTCAGCATTTT
>TRBJ2-7|.|.|TRBV4-1
CASSQGQPYEQYF
TGCGCCAGCAGCCAAGGACAGCCCTACGAGCAGTACTTC
>TRBJ1-4|.|.|TRBV11-2
CASSFGAGQRFF
TGTGCCAGCAGCTTCGGAGCAGGACAACGGTTTTTT
>TRBJ1-2|TRBD1|few|TRBV2
CASSLGTGTEGYTF
TGTGCCAGCAGTTTGGGGACAGGGACTGAGGGCTACACCTTC
>TRBJ2-5|TRBD2|.|TRBV29-1
CSVDPFSGISQETQYF
TGCAGCGTTGACCCCTTTAGCGGGATCTCCCAAGAGACCCAGTACTTC
>TRBJ1-1|.|once|TRBV2
CASSEWSPGDTEAFF
TGTGCCAGCAGTGAATGGTCCCCGGGGGACACTGAAGCTTTCTTT
>TRBJ2-7|TRBD2|.|TRBV28
CASERNRLAGDLYEQYF
TGTGCCAGCGAGAGAAATCGACTAGCGGGAGACTTGTACGAGCAGTACTTC
>TRBJ1-1|.|.|TRBV2
CASRPGRDTEAFF
TGTGCCAGCAGGCCGGGTCGGGACACTGAAGCTTTCTTT
>TRBJ1-2|.|.|TRBV10-3
CAISEYRGDYGYTF
TGTGCCATCAGTGAATATCGGGGTGACTATGGCTACACCTTC
>TRBJ1-2|TRBD1|.|TRBV28
CASSFSTGPYGYTF
TGTGCCAGCAGTTTCTCGACAGGGCCCTATGGCTACACCTTC
>TRBJ2-3|.|.|TRBV29-1
CSVRAGNTDTQYF
TGCAGCGTTAGGGCAGGGAACACAGATACGCAGTATTTT
>TRBJ2-3|TRBD2|once|TRBV14
CASSQGVAGVGTDTQYF
TGTGCCAGCAGCCAAGGAGTAGCGGGAGTCGGCACAGATACGCAGTATTTT
>TRBJ2-5|TRBD2|.|TRBV11-2
CASSLLPSGIGETQYF
TGTGCCAGCAGCTTATTGCCTAGCGGGATTGGGGAGACCCAGTACTTC
>TRBJ1-1|.|few|TRBV2
CASSVVGGTEAFF
TGTGCCAGCAGTGTCGTAGGAGGAACTGAAGCTTTCTTT
>TRBJ1-2|.|.|TRBV13
CASSPGANYGYTF
TGTGCCAGCAGTCCAGGGGCTAACTATGGCTACACCTTC
>TRBJ2-7|TRBD1|.|TRBV9
CATSRGQDAVGEQYF
TGTGCCACTTCGAGGGGGCAGGATGCGGTGGGCGAGCAGTACTTC
>TRBJ1-4|.|.|TRBV24-1
CATSVPGNEKLFF
TGTGCCACCAGTGTTCCAGGTAATGAAAAACTGTTTTTT
>TRBJ2-7|.|few|TRBV11-2
CASSLAGPGPQQYF
TGTGCCAGCAGCTTGGCGGGGCCGGGGCCCCAGCAGTACTTC
>TRBJ2-3|TRBD1|.|TRBV7-9
CASSWTGGDGTDTQYF
TGTGCCAGCAGCTGGACAGGGGGCGATGGCACAGATACGCAGTATTTT
>TRBJ1-4|.|.|TRBV5-5
CASSLGRGARTNEKLFF
TGTGCCAGCAGCTTGGGGAGGGGAGCGCGAACTAATGAAAAACTGTTTTTT
>TRBJ1-6|TRBD1|.|TRBV7-9
CASSFTLGQDSPLHF
TGTGCCAGCAGCTTCACTCTTGGACAGGATTCACCCCTCCACTTT
>TRBJ2-7|TRBD1|once|TRBV4-2
CASSQGPTGTAIYEQYF
TGTGCCAGCAGCCAAGGTCCCACCGGGACAGCTATCTACGAGCAGTACTTC
>TRBJ1-2|.|.|TRBV28
CASSSRRAGNFYGYTF
TGTGCCAGCAGTTCGAGGCGGGCGGGCAATTTCTATGGCTACACCTTC
>TRBJ2-7|TRBD1|once|TRBV6-4
CASSAAGTGVYEQYF
TGTGCCAGCAGTGCGGCCGGGACAGGGGTTTACGAGCAGTACTTC
>TRBJ1-2|.|.|TRBV3-1/TRBV3-2
CASSQDSGVDGYTF
TGTGCCAGCAGCCAAGATTCGGGGGTTGATGGCTACACCTTC
>TRBJ2-1|.|.|TRBV24-1
CATSDLGGTSSYNEQFF
TGTGCCACCAGTGATTTGGGCGGGACGAGCTCCTACAATGAGCAGTTCTTC
>TRBJ2-7|.|.|TRBV7-8
CASSLGGGSYEQYF
TGTGCCAGCAGCTTAGGTGGGGGGTCCTACGAGCAGTACTTC
>TRBJ2-1|TRBD2|.|TRBV24-1
CATAGLAGVGDDSNEQFF
TGTGCCACGGCCGGACTAGCGGGAGTTGGGGACGACTCCAATGAGCAGTTCTTC
>TRBJ1-1|TRBD1|once|TRBV15
CATTSGQASLNTEAFF
TGTGCCACCACTTCGGGACAGGCCAGCTTGAACACTGAAGCTTTCTTT
>TRBJ1-2|.|.|TRBV7-9
CASSLEGWVYGYTF
TGTGCCAGCAGCTTGGAGGGTTGGGTCTATGGCTACACCTTC
>TRBJ2-3|.|.|TRBV28
CASSLVGGETQYF
TGTGCCAGCAGTTTAGTCGGGGGAGAGACGCAGTATTTT
>TRBJ2-2|.|.|TRBV28
CASSSFRSISLGVGELFF
TGTGCCAGCAGTTCGTTCCGATCTATCTCACTAGGCGTCGGGGAGCTGTTTTTT
>TRBJ2-7|.|.|TRBV12-3/TRBV12-4
CASSLVMSYEQYF
TGTGCCAGCAGTTTAGTTATGTCCTACGAGCAGTACTTC
>TRBJ2-1|TRBD2|.|TRBV30
CAWSPTRTSGRVDEQFF
TGTGCCTGGAGTCCGACCCGGACTAGCGGCCGTGTAGATGAGCAGTTCTTC
>TRBJ2-2|TRBD1|once|TRBV10-1
CASSGTGEIGELFF
TGCGCCAGCAGTGGGACAGGGGAGATCGGGGAGCTGTTTTTT
>TRBJ2-7|TRBD1|once|TRBV5-1
CASSSGQGSSYEQYF
TGCGCCAGCAGCTCTGGACAGGGCAGCTCCTACGAGCAGTACTTC
>TRBJ1-5|.|.|TRBV30
CAWSVLDSNQPQHF
TGTGCCTGGAGTGTTTTAGATAGCAATCAGCCCCAGCATTTT
>TRBJ1-6|.|.|TRBV11-2
CASSLSGPSNSPLHF
TGTGCCAGCAGCTTATCAGGGCCTTCGAATTCACCCCTCCACTTT
>TRBJ2-3|TRBD2|.|TRBV18
CASSPASSGRADTQYF
TGTGCCAGCTCACCAGCGTCTAGCGGACGCGCAGATACGCAGTATTTT
>TRBJ2-7|.|.|TRBV2
CASSGTGYEQYF
TGTGCCAGCAGTGGGACGGGGTACGAGCAGTACTTC
>TRBJ2-3|TRBD2|.|TRBV15
CATSSGTSGVGGTDTQYF
TGTGCCACCAGCAGCGGGACTAGCGGAGTTGGCGGAACAGATACGCAGTATTTT
>TRBJ1-2|.|.|TRBV10-2
CASGMEAFLGGYTF
TGCGCCAGCGGTATGGAGGCTTTCCTCGGGGGCTACACCTTC
>TRBJ1-2|TRBD1|.|TRBV7-6
CASSLTDRNYGYTF
TGTGCCAGCAGCTTGACGGACAGGAACTATGGCTACACCTTC
>TRBJ2-3|TRBD2|.|TRBV12-5
CASGLGLAGNIFRTDTQYF
TGTGCTAGTGGTTTGGGGCTAGCGGGAAACATCTTCCGCACAGATACGCAGTATTTT
>TRBJ2-3|TRBD2|.|TRBV13
CASSPRTSGSATQYF
TGTGCCAGCAGCCCCCGGACTAGCGGGAGCGCTACGCAGTATTTT
>TRBJ2-3|.|.|TRBV28
CASTFGLTGAQYF
TGTGCCAGCACCTTCGGTCTGACCGGGGCGCAGTATTTT
>TRBJ1-1|TRBD1|.|TRBV18
CASSPDRGWAEAFF
TGTGCCAGCTCACCGGACAGGGGGTGGGCTGAAGCTTTCTTT
>TRBJ2-3|.|once|TRBV24-1
CATSEERSTDTQYF
TGTGCCACCAGTGAGGAGCGCAGCACAGATACGCAGTATTTT
>TRBJ2-2|TRBD1|.|TRBV7-9
CASSREKGATENTGELFF
TGTGCCAGCAGCCGAGAAAAGGGGGCTACCGAGAACACCGGGGAGCTGTTTTTT
>TRBJ1-4|.|.|TRBV24-1
CATSDQGSGNEKLFF
TGTGCCACCAGTGACCAGGGGTCAGGTAATGAAAAACTGTTTTTT
>TRBJ1-1|.|.|TRBV12-3/TRBV12-4
CASSLYTNTEAFF
TGTGCCAGCAGTTTGTACACCAACACTGAAGCTTTCTTT
>TRBJ2-2|TRBD1|.|TRBV24-1
CATSDGIQGADTGELFF
TGTGCCACCAGTGATGGAATCCAGGGGGCCGACACCGGGGAGCTGTTTTTT
>TRBJ1-2|TRBD1|.|TRBV9
CASSATDRPKPPYGYTF
TGTGCCAGCAGCGCTACGGACAGGCCTAAGCCCCCATATGGCTACACCTTC
>TRBJ1-6|TRBD1|.|TRBV28
CASRGQGARNSPLHF
TGTGCCAGCAGGGGTCAGGGGGCTCGGAATTCACCCCTCCACTTT
>TRBJ1-3|TRBD1|.|TRBV10-3
CAKDRAVSGNTIYF
TGTGCCAAAGACAGGGCGGTCTCTGGAAACACCATATATTTT
>TRBJ2-7|.|few|TRBV19
CASSIEGPTGSLGYEQYF
TGTGCCAGTAGTATAGAGGGCCCAACAGGGTCTTTGGGCTACGAGCAGTACTTC
>TRBJ1-5|.|.|TRBV10-3
CAISAIPDQPQHF
TGTGCCATCAGTGCCATCCCGGATCAGCCCCAGCATTTT